The source of this TCR beta chain is a study of blood T cell repertoires in COVID-19 (dated by TCRdb to the early 2020s). Turning to the overall study: The collaborator samples originated in the United States, Italy and Spain and spanned the acute and convalescent phases of COVID-19. The dataset comprised deeply sampled blood TCRbeta repertoires from subjects exposed to, actively infected with, or recovered from COVID-19. Nearly every sample came with metadata listing a de-identified subject ID, COVID-19 status, age in years and sex. The material from the prospective study consisted of cDNA or gDNA derived from T cells, B-cell-depleted T cells, or PBMCs. The repertoires were made available in a free public database intended to serve as a resource for research on the immune response to SARS-CoV-2. HLA class I and class II types, where available, came from metadata supplied by the sample provider rather than from assay-based typing. Samples came from the ongoing ImmuneRACE study (first 160 participants) plus 1,254 subjects from 6 global collaborators.

Comment on this clone: Which antigen it targets is not known. Within one base of it there is no much larger clone, and no base qualities were kept.

TCRbeta CDR3 regions were amplified from genomic DNA by means of the immunoSEQ Assay, a bias-controlled multiplex PCR. On the study's bioinformatics: The number of nucleated cells in each sample was estimated from the amplification of reference gene primers within the assay. Sequence reads were collapsed and filtered to measure the absolute abundance of every unique TCRbeta CDR3 rearrangement. Productive Simpson clonality was computed per sample as the square root of Simpson's diversity index over productive rearrangements. In TCRdb, the immuneACCESS table is reduced to in-frame sequences with V and J assigned. These tables do not hold every clone; where another copy was compared, an unresolved V gene accounts for under half, and the others remain unexplained. V and J calls and clone size are those listed in that table; D and trimming were worked out from the DNA. The sample profile shows 130,000 to 150,000 clones; 75% to 90% of them were found once. The top ten constitute approximately 3.6% of the sample.

Another Seattle source contributed samples from volunteer blood donors who had recovered from COVID-19. The collaborating institutions used their own protocols to collect whole blood in K2EDTA tubes. For TCRbeta analysis, collaborators shipped samples as frozen whole blood, isolated PBMCs, or DNA extracted from either of those sample types. The CDR3 goes from the cysteine to the phenylalanine over 14 residues. The sequence is cut down to CDR3 DNA, 42 bases in frame from base 1. From V the trimming removes 6 bases and from J it removes 5 bases, while the gene matches leave 6 bases of the junction unaccounted for. CDR1 MNHNY and CDR2 SVGAGI are derived from the germline V gene (reference sequence). The paper as a whole reports these results and caveats: The amount of clinical and demographic metadata varied by source and participant and was provided uncurated.

This TCR was sampled from a man between 70 and 80 years old who had recovered from COVID-19. Here the chain combines TRBV6-6 and TRBJ1-2, with 10 bases aligning to TRBD1. Sequenced material: peripheral blood. The sequence in DNA is TGTGCCAGCAGCCCCGGGACAGGGGTTTATGGCTACACCTTC. Translated, it reads CASSPGTGVYGYTF.